Each of the 20 T cell receptor beta chains below was sequenced from the same sample in a study of regulatory T cells in long-lasting Graves disease. The time point here: newly diagnosed GD, antithyroid drugs for less than 3 months. The authors made the TCR library using RNA they extracted from PBMCs. CDR3-region Arm-PCR and iRepertoire HTBI primers produced the TCR beta libraries. TCRdb passed the multiplex PCR reads through MiXCR, listing each CDR3 protein once. Of a few hundred thousand distinct CDR3 sequences listed, 13% are singletons. These same records also appear under a second study, on T cells in Graves' hyperthyroidism and ophthalmopathy.

This material consisted of peripheral blood mononuclear cells (PBMCs), taken at new diagnosis, from a patient treated with antithyroid drugs. The source is a man aged 25-45 years with Graves disease.

This clonotype was detected only a few times. The genes are TRBV6-2 or TRBV6-3 and TRBJ2-3, with 7 bases aligning to TRBD2. The CDR3 length is 15 residues. The V gene's germline CDR1 is MNHEY and CDR2 SVGEGT. V trimming: 7 bases; J trimming: 1 base; junction bases outside the gene matches: 8. The CDR3 nucleotides are TGTGCCAGCACCCCCGGGGCGGGAGGCACAGATACGCAGTATTTT. Amino acids: CASTPGAGGTDTQYF.

The table lists this clonotype with many counts. The rearrangement uses TRBV7-9 and TRBJ1-1; 7 positions match TRBD1. Germline CDR1 and CDR2: SEHNR and FQNEAQ (reference sequence). This CDR3 contains 13 residues. Unmatched junction bases numbered 4, after V lost 3 bases and J lost 6 bases. The CDR3 sequence is CASSFTGVAEAFF. DNA for the CDR3: TGTGCCAGCAGCTTTACAGGGGTTGCTGAAGCTTTCTTT. Full variable domain (outside the CDR3, taken from reference TRBV7-9 and TRBJ1-1): DTGVSQNPRHKITKRGQNVTFRCDPISEHNRLYWYRQTLGQGPEFLTYFQNEAQLEKSRLLSDRFSAERPKGSFSTLEIQRTEQGDSAMYLCASSFTGVAEAFFGQGTRLTVV.

This clonotype has at least ten counts. The J gene is TRBJ2-3, the V gene TRBV7-8; D is unresolved. Germline CDR1 and CDR2: SGHVS and FQNEAQ. Trimming pared 1 base from V and 0 bases from J, leaving 11 bases between. This CDR3 is built from 16 residues. DNA for the CDR3: TGTGCCAGCAGCTTAGTAGCAGGCCCTAGCACAGATACGCAGTATTTT. It is translated as CASSLVAGPSTDTQYF. Full variable domain (missing parts from reference TRBV7-8 and TRBJ2-3): GAGVSQSPRYKVAKRGQDVALRCDPISGHVSLFWYQQALGQGPEFLTYFQNEAQLDKSGLPSDRFFAERPEGSVSTLKIQRTQQEDSAVYLCASSLVAGPSTDTQYFGPGTRLTVL.

This clonotype was seen many times. The chain is built from TRBV20-1 and TRBJ2-1; D gene ambiguous. The CDR3 loop spans 13 amino acids. With 7 bases removed from V and 6 bases from J, the gap between germline ends came to 16 bases. Germline V CDR1 and CDR2: DFQATT, SNEGSKA (reference sequence). The CDR3 spells CSVGRPRTNEQFF. The CDR3 region has the DNA TGCAGTGTTGGAAGGCCGAGGACCAATGAGCAGTTCTTC.

The chain is built from TRBV27 and TRBJ1-6; TRBD1 matches at 8 bases. The CDR3 is made up of 15 amino acids. Germline V gives CDR1 MNHEY, CDR2 SMNVEV (reference sequence). The junction had 7 bases not matched to a gene; V was cut back by 4 bases and J by 8 bases. The CDR3 here is CASSSGQGLYSPLHF. CDR3 DNA sequence: TGTGCCAGCAGTTCCGGACAGGGCCTTTATTCACCCCTCCACTTT.

The sample holds many counts of this clonotype. V is TRBV20-1 and J is TRBJ1-5; D unclear. Germline assignment: CDR1 DFQATT and CDR2 SNEGSKA (reference sequence). Trimming stripped 2 bases from V and 9 bases from J, with 11 bases between. CDR3 length: 12 residues. CDR3 sequence reads: CSARRGDGPQHF. For the CDR3, the DNA is TGCAGTGCTAGACGCGGGGATGGGCCCCAGCATTTT.

V gene TRBV30 combines with J gene TRBJ2-7, with 7 bases that match TRBD2. The CDR3 consists of 17 residues. Per the germline V gene, CDR1 is GTSNPN and CDR2 is SVGIG (reference sequence). After removal of 0 bases from V and 3 bases from J, the junction contained 14 bases not matched to a gene. The CDR3 is CAWSVRWGGRTGYEQYF. The CDR3 DNA sequence: TGTGCCTGGAGTGTACGATGGGGGGGGAGAACCGGCTACGAGCAGTACTTC.

There are many counts of this clonotype. V usage is TRBV20-1 and J usage is TRBJ2-7, with unresolved D. The V gene lost 0 bases and the J gene lost 0 bases, with 9 bases spanning the gap. Germline CDR1 is DFQATT and CDR2 is SNEGSKA (reference sequence). The CDR3 runs to 14 residues. The CDR3 DNA sequence: TGCAGTGCTAGAGATCGGTGGGGCTCCTACGAGCAGTACTTC. This codes for CSARDRWGSYEQYF.

This rearrangement joins TRBV6-2 or TRBV6-3 to TRBJ2-2; D possibly matches TRBD1 or TRBD2 (5 bases each). The V end was cut by 6 bases, the J end by 7 bases, with 15 bases between. The CDR3 runs 14 residues. Looked up from germline, CDR1 is MNHEY and CDR2 is SVGEGT. CDR3 DNA: TGTGCCAGCAGGGTTGAGCCGGGGCGCGGGGAGCTGTTTTTT. Amino acid sequence: CASRVEPGRGELFF.

This clonotype was observed many times. The chain has TRBV12-3 or TRBV12-4 and TRBJ1-1; TRBD1 might be the D (5 bases). V was clipped by 5 bases and J by 4 bases, with 8 bases between them. The CDR3 length is 12 residues. CDR3 region: CASSDRRTEAFF. CDR3 sequence (DNA): TGTGCCAGCAGTGACAGACGCACTGAAGCTTTCTTT.

The chain carries TRBV6-1 and TRBJ1-5; the D gene is possibly TRBD1 (5 bases). CDR1 is MNHNS, CDR2 SASEGT, per germline. Trimming took off 6 bases at V and 0 bases at J, with 9 bases between the two ends. This CDR3 spans 14 amino acids. The CDR3 loop is CASSADSSNQPQHF. The CDR3 nucleotides are TGTGCCAGCAGCGCTGACAGTAGCAATCAGCCCCAGCATTTT.

There are many counts of this clonotype. The V call is TRBV2, the J call TRBJ2-2; TRBD1 matches 9 bases. The CDR3 is made up of 15 amino acids. Germline assignment: CDR1 SNHLY and CDR2 FYNNEI. V lost 6 bases to trimming and J lost 3 bases; unmatched junction nucleotides: 5. For the CDR3, the DNA is TGTGCCAGCAGCCCCCGACAGGGGGACACCGGGGAGCTGTTTTTT. As protein: CASSPRQGDTGELFF.

This chain uses TRBV20-1 with TRBJ2-3; 8 bases fit TRBD1. With V trimmed by 3 bases and J by 2 bases, 13 bases remained unmatched. Germline CDR1 DFQATT, CDR2 SNEGSKA (reference sequence). This CDR3 is 17 amino acids long. CDR3 protein: CSARGLGAGGFTDTQYF. As DNA, the CDR3 is TGCAGTGCTAGGGGGCTGGGGGCAGGGGGCTTCACAGATACGCAGTATTTT.

Ten or more counts support this clonotype. The chain couples TRBV19 to TRBJ2-2, with D possibly TRBD2 on 6 matching bases. This CDR3 has 14 residues. Germline V gives CDR1 LNHDA, CDR2 SQIVND (reference sequence). Trimming took off 9 bases at V and 1 base at J, with 12 bases between the two ends. The CDR3 region has the DNA TGTGCCAGCCGGGACTCCGGGAACACCGGGGAGCTGTTTTTT. Amino acids: CASRDSGNTGELFF.

This clonotype was seen ten or more times. The CDR3 here is CSVNEFPTPEQFF. CDR3 nucleotide sequence: TGCAGCGTCAATGAATTTCCCACTCCGGAGCAGTTCTTC. The chain recombines TRBV29-1 with TRBJ2-1; D uncertain. Germline V lookup: CDR1 SQVTM, CDR2 ANQGSEA. The V and J ends lost 6 bases and 10 bases respectively, with 19 bases between them. CDR3 length: 13 amino acids.

This clonotype was seen repeatedly, ten times or more. This sequence joins TRBV6-2 or TRBV6-3 and TRBJ2-7, with TRBD1 matching 11 bases. This CDR3 is built from 15 residues. The V segment lost 2 bases and the J segment 7 bases; nucleotides outside the gene matches: 7. The germline V gene encodes CDR1 MNHEY and CDR2 SVGEGT. Here the CDR3 reads CASSYPGQGGREQYF. CDR3 coding DNA: TGTGCCAGCAGTTACCCGGGACAGGGGGGAAGAGAGCAGTACTTC.

This clonotype was detected ten times or more. J is TRBJ1-1 and V is TRBV12-3 or TRBV12-4; no clear D. V dropped 1 base and J dropped 5 bases, with 8 bases sitting between them. The CDR3 consists of 13 residues. Written as DNA, the CDR3 is TGTGCCAGCAGTTTAGGAACCTTAACTGAAGCTTTCTTT. Protein: CASSLGTLTEAFF.

The chain links TRBV10-1 to TRBJ1-1, with TRBD1 matching 7 bases. This CDR3 contains 15 residues. The J segment lost 0 bases and the V segment lost 2 bases, leaving 3 bases of the junction unmatched. Per germline, CDR1 WNHNN and CDR2 SYGVQD (reference sequence). In nucleotides, the CDR3 is TGCGCCAGCAGTGAGCTCAGGGGGTTGAACACTGAAGCTTTCTTT. Its protein is CASSELRGLNTEAFF.

In the case of this clonotype: A far larger clone is a single base away, which makes a read error likely. The genes are TRBV25-1 and TRBJ2-1, with no clear D. The CDR3 length is 12 residues. Germline CDR1 MGHDK, CDR2 SYGVNS. V gave up 5 bases and J gave up 5 bases, with 7 bases separating them. In DNA form, the CDR3 reads TGTGCCAGCAGTCCGAGGAACAATGAGCAGTTCTTC. This translates into CASSPRNNEQFF.

This clonotype showed up just a few times. The gene calls are TRBV20-1 and TRBJ2-3; TRBD2 aligns across 8 bases. CDR3 length equals 15 residues. V shed 0 bases and J 4 bases; nucleotides not matched to a gene: 6. Germline assignment: CDR1 DFQATT and CDR2 SNEGSKA (reference sequence). The CDR3 here is CSARDPGGGPDTQYF. In nucleotides, the CDR3 is TGCAGTGCTAGAGATCCCGGGGGGGGGCCAGATACGCAGTATTTT.